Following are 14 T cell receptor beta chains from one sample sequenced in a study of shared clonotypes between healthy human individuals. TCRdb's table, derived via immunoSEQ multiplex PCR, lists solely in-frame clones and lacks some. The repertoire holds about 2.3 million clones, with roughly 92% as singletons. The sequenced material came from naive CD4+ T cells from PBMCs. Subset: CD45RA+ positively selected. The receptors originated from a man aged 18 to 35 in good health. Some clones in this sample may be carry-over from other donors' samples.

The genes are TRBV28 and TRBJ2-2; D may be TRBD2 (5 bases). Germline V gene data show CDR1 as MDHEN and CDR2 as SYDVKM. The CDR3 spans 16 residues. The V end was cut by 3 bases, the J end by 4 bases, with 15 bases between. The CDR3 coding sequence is TGTGCCAGCAGTTTTCGTTTAAGAGGGCTCACCGGGGAGCTGTTTTTT. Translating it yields CASSFRLRGLTGELFF.

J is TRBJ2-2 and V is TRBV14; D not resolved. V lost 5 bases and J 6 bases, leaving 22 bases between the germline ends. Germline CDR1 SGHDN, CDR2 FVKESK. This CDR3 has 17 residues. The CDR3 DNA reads TGTGCCAGCAGCTACCGCTCACCTCTTCTGGGTGCCGGGGAGCTGTTTTTT. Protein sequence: CASSYRSPLLGAGELFF.

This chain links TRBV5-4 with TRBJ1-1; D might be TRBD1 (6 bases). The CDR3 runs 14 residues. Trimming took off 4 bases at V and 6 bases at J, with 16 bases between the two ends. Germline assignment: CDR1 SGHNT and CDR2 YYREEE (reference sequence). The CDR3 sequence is CASSPGGGSSEAFF. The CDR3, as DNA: TGTGCCAGCAGCCCCGGCGGGGGCTCTTCTGAAGCTTTCTTT.

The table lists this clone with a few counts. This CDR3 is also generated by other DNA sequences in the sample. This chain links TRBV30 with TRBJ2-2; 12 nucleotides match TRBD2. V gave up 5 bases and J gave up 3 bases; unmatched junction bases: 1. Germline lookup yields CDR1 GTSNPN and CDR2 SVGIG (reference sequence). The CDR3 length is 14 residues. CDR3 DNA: TGTGCCTGGCGACTAGCGGGAGACACCGGGGAGCTGTTTTTT. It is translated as CAWRLAGDTGELFF.

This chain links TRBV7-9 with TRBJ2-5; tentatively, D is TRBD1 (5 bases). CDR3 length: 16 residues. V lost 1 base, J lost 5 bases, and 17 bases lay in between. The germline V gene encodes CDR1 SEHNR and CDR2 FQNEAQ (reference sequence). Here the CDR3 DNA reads TGTGCCAGCAGCTTAGGATACCAGGGTTATTGGGAGACCCAGTACTTC. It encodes CASSLGYQGYWETQYF.

In nucleotides, the CDR3 is TGTGCCAGCAGCCAATTTGCCGGCACAGATACGCAGTATTTT. This encodes CASSQFAGTDTQYF. The chain employs TRBV4-2 and TRBJ2-3, with D hard to call. From germline, CDR1 is LGHNA and CDR2 YNFKEQ. V dropped 2 bases and J dropped 1 base, with 7 bases sitting between them. The CDR3 spans 14 residues.

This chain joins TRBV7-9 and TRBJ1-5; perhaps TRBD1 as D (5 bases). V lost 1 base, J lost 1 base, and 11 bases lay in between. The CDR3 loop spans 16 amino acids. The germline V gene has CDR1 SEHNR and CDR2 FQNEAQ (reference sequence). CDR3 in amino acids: CASSLGGRGSNQPQHF. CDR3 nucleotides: TGTGCCAGCAGCTTAGGGGGCCGGGGGAGCAATCAGCCCCAGCATTTT. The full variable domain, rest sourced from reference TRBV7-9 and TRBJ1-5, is DTGVSQNPRHKITKRGQNVTFRCDPISEHNRLYWYRQTLGQGPEFLTYFQNEAQLEKSRLLSDRFSAERPKGSFSTLEIQRTEQGDSAMYLCASSLGGRGSNQPQHFGDGTRLSIL.

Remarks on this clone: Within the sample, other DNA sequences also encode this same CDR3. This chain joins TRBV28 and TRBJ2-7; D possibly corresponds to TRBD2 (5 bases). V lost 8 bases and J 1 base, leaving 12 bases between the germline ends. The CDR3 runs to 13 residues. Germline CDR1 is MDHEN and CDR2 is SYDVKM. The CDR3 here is CASLTSGSYEQYF. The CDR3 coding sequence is TGTGCCAGCCTCACAAGCGGTTCCTACGAGCAGTACTTC.

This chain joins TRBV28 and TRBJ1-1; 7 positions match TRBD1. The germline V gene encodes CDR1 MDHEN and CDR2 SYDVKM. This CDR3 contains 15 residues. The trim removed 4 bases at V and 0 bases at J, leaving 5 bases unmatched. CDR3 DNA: TGTGCCAGCAGTTCCCAGGGGGAGATGAACACTGAAGCTTTCTTT. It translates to CASSSQGEMNTEAFF. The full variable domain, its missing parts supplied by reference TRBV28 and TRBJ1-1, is DVKVTQSSRYLVKRTGEKVFLECVQDMDHENMFWYRQDPGLGLRLIYFSYDVKMKEKGDIPEGYSVSREKKERFSLILESASTNQTSMYLCASSSQGEMNTEAFFGQGTRLTVV.

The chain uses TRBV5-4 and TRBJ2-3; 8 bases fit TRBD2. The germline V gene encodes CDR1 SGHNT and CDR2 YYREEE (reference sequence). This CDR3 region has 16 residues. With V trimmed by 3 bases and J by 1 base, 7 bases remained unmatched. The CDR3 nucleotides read TGTGCCAGCAGCTCCAGCGGGACTAGAGGCACAGATACGCAGTATTTT. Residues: CASSSSGTRGTDTQYF.

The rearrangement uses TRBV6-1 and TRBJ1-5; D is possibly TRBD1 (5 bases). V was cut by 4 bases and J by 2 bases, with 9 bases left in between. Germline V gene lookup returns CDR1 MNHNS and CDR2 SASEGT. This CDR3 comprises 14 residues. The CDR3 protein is CASSADTGNQPQHF. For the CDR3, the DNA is TGTGCCAGCAGTGCGGACACGGGCAATCAGCCCCAGCATTTT.

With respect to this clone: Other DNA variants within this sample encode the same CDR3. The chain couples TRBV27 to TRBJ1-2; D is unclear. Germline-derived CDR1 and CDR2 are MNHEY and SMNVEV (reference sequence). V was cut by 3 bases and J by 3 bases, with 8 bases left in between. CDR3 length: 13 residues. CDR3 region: CASSFSGDYGYTF. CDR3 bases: TGTGCCAGCAGTTTCTCCGGGGACTATGGCTACACCTTC.

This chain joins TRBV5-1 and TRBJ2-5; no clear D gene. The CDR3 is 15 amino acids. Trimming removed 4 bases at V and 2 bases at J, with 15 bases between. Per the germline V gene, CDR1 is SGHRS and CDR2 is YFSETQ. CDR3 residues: CASSPTRHTQETQYF. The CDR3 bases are TGCGCCAGCAGCCCTACCCGACACACACAAGAGACCCAGTACTTC.

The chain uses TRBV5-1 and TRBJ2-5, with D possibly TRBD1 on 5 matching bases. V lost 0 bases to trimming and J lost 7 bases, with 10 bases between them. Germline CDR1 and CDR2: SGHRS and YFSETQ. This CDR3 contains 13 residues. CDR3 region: CASSLAGIGTQYF. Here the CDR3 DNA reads TGCGCCAGCAGCTTGGCAGGGATCGGGACCCAGTACTTC.